This T cell receptor beta chain is drawn from a study of T cell repertoires in cytomegalovirus infection. The overall study: HLA-B-restricted CMV epitopes that are well studied, plus recently identified HLA-C-restricted ones, were used by the study. In public TCR beta signatures, there were indications of both CMV infection and matching HLA type. Study-wide points: Carriage of CMV together with the relevant HLA was identifiable through cumulative public TCR beta family frequency.

This CDR3 contains 17 residues. The germline V gene has CDR1 SGHDT and CDR2 YYEEEE. V was pared by 4 bases and J by 3 bases, with 16 bases of the junction left unmatched. Turning to this clonotype: Its target is unknown.

From the reads, TCRdb called clonotypes with MiXCR, one entry per CDR3 protein. The data contain more than 45,000 distinct CDR3 sequences, about 18% of them singletons. The sequence derives from a human donor in good health (CMV status not recorded). Some clones in this sample may be carry-over from other donors' samples. Specimen: CD8+ T cells from cultured PBMCs, collected from culture after CMV antigen stimulation. The chain carries TRBV5-6 and TRBJ2-7; 7 bases map to TRBD1. The CDR3 region is CASSQWTGARDNYEQYF. In DNA, the CDR3 is TGTGCCAGCAGCCAGTGGACAGGCGCCCGTGACAACTACGAGCAGTACTTC.